This record looks at one T cell receptor (beta chain) sequence and its context. Its antigen is not identified. This entry comes from a study of radiotherapy plus CTLA-4 blockade in lung cancer. Study details: Objective response was observed in roughly 20% of patients, and disease control in 30% to 40%.

With ipilimumab providing CTLA-4 blockade, focal radiation was administered to patients who had chemo-refractory metastatic non-small-cell lung cancer. Study-wide findings and caveats: Expansion in blood of tumor-derived TCR clones was seen after radiotherapy plus ipilimumab. Reported findings show early blood T cell clone dynamics, with interferon-beta, best predicted response.

Sequencing used immunoSEQ multiplex PCR; TCRdb keeps in-frame clones, though not all of them. The sample lists tens of thousands of clones, roughly three quarters occurring once. The CDR3 is 13 residues long. Trimming took 4 bases from V and 5 from J, leaving 9 bases between them. The V gene's germline CDR1 is SGHTA and CDR2 FQGNSA. This material consisted of peripheral blood, taken from a patient treated with radiotherapy plus ipilimumab. The source is a human donor with non-small cell lung cancer whose response to radiotherapy plus ipilimumab could not be evaluated. The rearrangement uses TRBV7-2 and TRBJ1-5; a weak D match, TRBD1 (6 bases). The CDR3 here is CASSYQGYQPQHF. CDR3 bases: TGTGCCAGCAGCTATCAGGGGTATCAGCCCCAGCATTTT.